This TCR beta chain was profiled in a study of identical twins. From the 5' RACE reads, TCRdb called clonotypes with MiXCR, one entry per CDR3 protein. The sample lists over 500,000 distinct CDR3 sequences, under 25% occurring once. The CDR3 has 13 amino acids. The germline CDR1 and CDR2 sequences are MNHNS and SASEGT. Trimming cost V 7 bases and J 8 bases, with 17 bases left between them. The sample was also linked to a second study, of T cells expressing NK-cell markers.

The rearrangement joins TRBV6-1 to TRBJ1-2; no clear D. The sequenced sample consisted of CD4+ T cells sorted from blood. The receptor was derived from a young woman in good health. This chain's CDR3 is CASIISLLGGYTF. As DNA, the CDR3 is TGTGCCAGCATCATTTCGCTCTTGGGGGGCTACACCTTC.